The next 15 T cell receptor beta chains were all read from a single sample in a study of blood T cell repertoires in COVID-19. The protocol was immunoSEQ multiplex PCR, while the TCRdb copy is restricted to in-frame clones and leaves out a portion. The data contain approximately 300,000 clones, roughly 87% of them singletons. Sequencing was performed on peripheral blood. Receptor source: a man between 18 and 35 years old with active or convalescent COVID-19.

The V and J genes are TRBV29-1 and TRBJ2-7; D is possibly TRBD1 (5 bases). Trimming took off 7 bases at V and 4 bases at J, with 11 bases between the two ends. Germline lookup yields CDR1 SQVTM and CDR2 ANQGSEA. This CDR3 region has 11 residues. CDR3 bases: TGCAGCGCAAAGGACATGTACGAGCAGTACTTC. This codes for CSAKDMYEQYF.

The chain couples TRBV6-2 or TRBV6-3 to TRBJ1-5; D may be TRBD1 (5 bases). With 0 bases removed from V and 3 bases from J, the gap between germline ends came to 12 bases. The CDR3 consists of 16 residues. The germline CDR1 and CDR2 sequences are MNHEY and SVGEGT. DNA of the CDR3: TGTGCCAGCAGTTACTCGACAGAAGTTAACAATCAGCCCCAGCATTTT. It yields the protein CASSYSTEVNNQPQHF.

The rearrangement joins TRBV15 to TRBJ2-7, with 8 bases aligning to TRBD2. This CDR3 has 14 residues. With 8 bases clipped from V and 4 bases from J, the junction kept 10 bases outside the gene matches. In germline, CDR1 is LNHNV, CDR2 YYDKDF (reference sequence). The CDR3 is CATRPGRGYYEQYF. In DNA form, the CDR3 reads TGTGCCACCCGACCCGGGAGGGGCTATTACGAGCAGTACTTC.

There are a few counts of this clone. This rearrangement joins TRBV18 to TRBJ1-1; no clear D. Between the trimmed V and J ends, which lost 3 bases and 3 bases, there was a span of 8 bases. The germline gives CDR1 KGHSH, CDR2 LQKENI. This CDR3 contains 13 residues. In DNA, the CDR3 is TGTGCCAGCTCACCCACCGGAGACACTGAAGCTTTCTTT. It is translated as CASSPTGDTEAFF.

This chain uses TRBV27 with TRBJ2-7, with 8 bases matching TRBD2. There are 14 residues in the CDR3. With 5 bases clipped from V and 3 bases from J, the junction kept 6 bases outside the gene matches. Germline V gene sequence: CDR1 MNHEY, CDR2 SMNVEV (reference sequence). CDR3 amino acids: CASSPAGAIYEQYF. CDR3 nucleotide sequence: TGTGCCAGCAGTCCAGCGGGGGCGATCTACGAGCAGTACTTC.

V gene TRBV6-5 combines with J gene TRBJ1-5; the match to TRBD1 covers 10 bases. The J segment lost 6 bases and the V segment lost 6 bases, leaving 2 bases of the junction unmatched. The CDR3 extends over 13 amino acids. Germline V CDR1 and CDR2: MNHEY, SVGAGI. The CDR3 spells CASRRDRGQPQHF. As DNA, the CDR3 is TGTGCCAGCAGACGGGACAGGGGTCAGCCCCAGCATTTT.

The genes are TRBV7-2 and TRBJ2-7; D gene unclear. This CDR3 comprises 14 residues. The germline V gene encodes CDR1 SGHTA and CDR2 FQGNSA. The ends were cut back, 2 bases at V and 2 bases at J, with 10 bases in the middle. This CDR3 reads CASSLTRTAYEQYF. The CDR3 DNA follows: TGTGCCAGCAGCTTAACCCGCACAGCCTACGAGCAGTACTTC.

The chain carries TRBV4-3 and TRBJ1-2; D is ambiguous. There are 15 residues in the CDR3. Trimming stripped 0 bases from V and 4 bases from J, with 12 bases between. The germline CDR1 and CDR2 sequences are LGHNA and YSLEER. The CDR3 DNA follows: TGCGCCAGCAGCCAAGATCTAGAAACTTTCTATGGCTACACCTTC. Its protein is CASSQDLETFYGYTF.

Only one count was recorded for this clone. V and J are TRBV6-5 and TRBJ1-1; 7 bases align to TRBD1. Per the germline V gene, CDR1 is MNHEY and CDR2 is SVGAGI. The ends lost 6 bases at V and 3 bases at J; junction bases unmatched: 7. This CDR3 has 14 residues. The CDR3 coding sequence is TGTGCCAGCAGAAGAGGGGGCGCTGACACTGAAGCTTTCTTT. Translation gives CASRRGGADTEAFF.

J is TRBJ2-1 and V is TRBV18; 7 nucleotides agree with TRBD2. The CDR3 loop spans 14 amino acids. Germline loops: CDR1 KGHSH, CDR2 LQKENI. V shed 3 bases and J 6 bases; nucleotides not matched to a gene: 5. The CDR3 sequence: CASSPGEGPNEQFF. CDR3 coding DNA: TGTGCCAGCTCACCTGGGGAGGGACCCAATGAGCAGTTCTTC.

DNA for the CDR3: TGTGCCAGCTCGTCCGGGACAGGGTCCTACGAGCAGTACTTC. Its protein is CASSSGTGSYEQYF. This chain joins TRBV18 and TRBJ2-7; 9 positions match TRBD1. The CDR3 is made up of 14 amino acids. The junction had 4 bases not matched to a gene; V was cut back by 6 bases and J by 1 base. The germline V gene encodes CDR1 KGHSH and CDR2 LQKENI.

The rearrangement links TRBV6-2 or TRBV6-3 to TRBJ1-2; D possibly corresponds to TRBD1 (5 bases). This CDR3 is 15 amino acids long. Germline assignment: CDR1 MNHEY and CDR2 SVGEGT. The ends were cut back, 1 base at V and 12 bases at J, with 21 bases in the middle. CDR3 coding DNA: TGTGCCAGCAGTTACTTAAGGGCCTTCGCCGGACAAGACACCTTC. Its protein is CASSYLRAFAGQDTF.

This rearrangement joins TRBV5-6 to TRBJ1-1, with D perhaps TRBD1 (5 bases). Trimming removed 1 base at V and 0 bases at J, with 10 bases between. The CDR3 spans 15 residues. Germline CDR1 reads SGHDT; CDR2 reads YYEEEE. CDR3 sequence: CASSLYTGMNTEAFF. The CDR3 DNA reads TGTGCCAGCAGCTTGTACACAGGAATGAACACTGAAGCTTTCTTT. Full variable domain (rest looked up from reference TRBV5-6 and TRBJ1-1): DAGVTQSPTHLIKTRGQQVTLRCSPKSGHDTVSWYQQALGQGPQFIFQYYEEEERQRGNFPDRFSGHQFPNYSSELNVNALLLGDSALYLCASSLYTGMNTEAFFGQGTRLTVV.

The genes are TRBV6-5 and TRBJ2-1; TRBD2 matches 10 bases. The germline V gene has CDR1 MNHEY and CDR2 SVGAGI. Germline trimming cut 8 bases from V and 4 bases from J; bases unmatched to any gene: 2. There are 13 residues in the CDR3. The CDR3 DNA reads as TGTGCCAGCGGGACTAGCGAGTACAATGAGCAGTTCTTC. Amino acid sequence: CASGTSEYNEQFF.

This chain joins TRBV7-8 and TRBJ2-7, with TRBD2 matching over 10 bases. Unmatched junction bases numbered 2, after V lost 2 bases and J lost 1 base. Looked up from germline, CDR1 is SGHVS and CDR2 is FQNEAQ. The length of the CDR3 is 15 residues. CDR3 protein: CASSLLAGVSYEQYF. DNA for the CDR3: TGTGCCAGCAGCTTACTAGCGGGAGTTTCCTACGAGCAGTACTTC.